Presented here are 20 T cell receptor beta chains from one specimen sequenced in a study of shared clonotypes between healthy human individuals (dated by TCRdb to the early 2020s). The library was produced with the immunoSEQ multiplex PCR assay. The clones in this table, taken by TCRdb from immuneACCESS, are in-frame only. Not every clone is retained; where verified, under half of the shortfall comes from an unresolved V gene, and the cause of the rest is unknown. This sample gives hundreds of thousands of clones in total; around 96% of them show up just once. Of the sample, 0.06% falls within the top ten clones. The sequenced sample consisted of naive CD4+ T cells sorted from blood. The cell subset or site label on this specimen signifies: CD45RA+ positively selected. The source of these receptors is a woman aged 30 to 39 in good health.

The rearrangement uses TRBV6-1 and TRBJ1-1; D might be TRBD1 (6 bases). V was clipped by 6 bases and J by 3 bases, with 14 bases between them. CDR1 and CDR2 (germline): MNHNS, SASEGT. This CDR3 region has 14 residues. The CDR3, as DNA: TGTGCCAGCAGCGGTACAGGGTCCCACACTGAAGCTTTCTTT. Translation gives CASSGTGSHTEAFF.

The chain employs TRBV29-1 and TRBJ2-3; the D gene is possibly TRBD1 (6 bases). Per the germline V gene, CDR1 is SQVTM and CDR2 is ANQGSEA. The V end lost 8 bases, the J end lost 4 bases, and 25 bases lay between the germline ends. This CDR3 comprises 16 residues. CDR3 DNA sequence: TGCAGCCTTAGGCAGGGGTGGAACCCGGACCCAGATACGCAGTATTTT. Its translation: CSLRQGWNPDPDTQYF.

The J gene is TRBJ2-7, the V gene TRBV28, with 7 bases lining up with TRBD2. J lost 2 bases, V lost 2 bases, and 15 bases had no gene match. This CDR3 has 18 amino acids. CDR1 MDHEN and CDR2 SYDVKM come from the germline V gene. CDR3 residues: CASSLTGLTKRGPYEQYF. The CDR3 bases are TGTGCCAGCAGTTTAACAGGTCTGACTAAGCGGGGCCCCTACGAGCAGTACTTC. The full variable domain, its missing parts supplied by reference TRBV28 and TRBJ2-7, is DVKVTQSSRYLVKRTGEKVFLECVQDMDHENMFWYRQDPGLGLRLIYFSYDVKMKEKGDIPEGYSVSREKKERFSLILESASTNQTSMYLCASSLTGLTKRGPYEQYFGPGTRLTVT.

CDR3 bases: TGTGCCAGGGGACCTAACACCGGGGAGCTGTTTTTT. This translates into CARGPNTGELFF. The chain links TRBV21-1 to TRBJ2-2. TRBV21-1 is an annotated pseudogene. This CDR3 comprises 12 residues.

CDR3 loop: CASSPGTGWDEQYF. The CDR3 bases are TGTGCCAGCTCACCCGGGACAGGGTGGGACGAGCAGTACTTC. The chain recombines TRBV18 with TRBJ2-7, with 9 bases matching TRBD1. The CDR3 runs 14 residues. The V segment lost 3 bases and the J segment 5 bases; nucleotides outside the gene matches: 5. Per the germline V gene, CDR1 is KGHSH and CDR2 is LQKENI.

The V call is TRBV7-9, the J call TRBJ1-1; D is undetermined. With 2 bases removed from V and 3 bases from J, the gap between germline ends came to 10 bases. CDR3 size: 14 residues. The germline CDR1 and CDR2 sequences are SEHNR and FQNEAQ (reference sequence). CDR3 DNA sequence: TGTGCCAGCAGCTTACCCAGAGCGGACACTGAAGCTTTCTTT. It codes for CASSLPRADTEAFF.

The chain carries TRBV7-9 and TRBJ2-1, with D perhaps matching TRBD2 (6 bases). The CDR3 has 17 amino acids. V shed 3 bases and J shed 0 bases, with 15 bases lying between them. CDR1 and CDR2 from the germline V gene are SEHNR and FQNEAQ (reference sequence). DNA of the CDR3: TGTGCCAGCAGCTTCCCTCCGGGAGCGATCTCCTACAATGAGCAGTTCTTC. It yields the protein CASSFPPGAISYNEQFF.

The J gene is TRBJ2-5, the V gene TRBV29-1, with a tentative D call TRBD2 (7 bases). The CDR3 sequence is 14 residues long. The V end lost 7 bases, the J end lost 0 bases, and 15 bases lay between the germline ends. Per the germline V gene, CDR1 is SQVTM and CDR2 is ANQGSEA. The CDR3 DNA sequence: TGCAGCGCGAGGAGGGGGGGCAACCAAGAGACCCAGTACTTC. It is translated as CSARRGGNQETQYF.

The chain carries TRBV18 and TRBJ2-7; 7 bases line up with TRBD2. With V trimmed by 3 bases and J by 1 base, 6 bases remained unmatched. The V gene's germline CDR1 is KGHSH and CDR2 LQKENI. The CDR3 totals 15 residues. The DNA for the CDR3 is TGTGCCAGCTCACCTGCTAGCGGAACTTCCTACGAGCAGTACTTC. It encodes CASSPASGTSYEQYF.

Points on this clone: At the DNA level, this CDR3 is encoded by other sequences in the same sample as well. The chain has TRBV20-1 and TRBJ2-3; no reliable D call. CDR1 and CDR2 (germline): DFQATT, SNEGSKA (reference sequence). This CDR3 has 11 residues. V was cut by 3 bases and J by 4 bases, with 5 bases left in between. CDR3 bases: TGCAGTGCTAGCCCCGCAGATACGCAGTATTTT. Residues: CSASPADTQYF.

V gene TRBV27 combines with J gene TRBJ2-7, with D maybe TRBD2 (5 bases). V lost 5 bases, J lost 4 bases, and 18 bases lay in between. The CDR3 length is 15 residues. Per germline, CDR1 MNHEY and CDR2 SMNVEV (reference sequence). The CDR3 sequence: CASSPAGAERYEQYF. CDR3 nucleotides: TGTGCCAGCAGTCCGGCAGGAGCGGAGAGATACGAGCAGTACTTC.

This rearrangement joins TRBV30 to TRBJ1-1; D is perhaps TRBD1 (6 bases). CDR3 length: 12 residues. Germline V gene lookup returns CDR1 GTSNPN and CDR2 SVGIG (reference sequence). The ends were cut back, 5 bases at V and 6 bases at J, with 13 bases in the middle. CDR3 protein: CAWGLQGPEAFF. The CDR3 DNA reads as TGTGCCTGGGGCTTACAGGGACCTGAAGCTTTCTTT.

The CDR3 DNA is TGCGCCAGCAGCGGGACAGGTTCCTACGAGCAGTACTTC. It translates to CASSGTGSYEQYF. The chain carries TRBV5-1 and TRBJ2-7, with 8 bases lining up with TRBD1. Germline V gene lookup returns CDR1 SGHRS and CDR2 YFSETQ. The V and J ends lost 4 bases and 1 base, in that order; junction bases with no gene match: 1. The CDR3 length is 13 residues. Full variable domain (rest looked up from reference TRBV5-1 and TRBJ2-7): KAGVTQTPRYLIKTRGQQVTLSCSPISGHRSVSWYQQTPGQGLQFLFEYFSETQRNKGNFPGRFSGRQFSNSRSEMNVSTLELGDSALYLCASSGTGSYEQYFGPGTRLTVT.

The chain links TRBV7-9 to TRBJ2-3; 10 bases line up with TRBD2. In germline, CDR1 is SEHNR, CDR2 FQNEAQ (reference sequence). Trimming took 1 base from V and 2 from J; bases not matched to a gene: 9. The CDR3 loop spans 18 amino acids. In nucleotides, the CDR3 is TGTGCCAGCAGCTTAGGCCGCCTAAGCGGGAGGGCCACAGATACGCAGTATTTT. Its protein is CASSLGRLSGRATDTQYF.

The chain is built from TRBV6-5 and TRBJ2-1, with TRBD1 identical over 7 bases. Germline loops: CDR1 MNHEY, CDR2 SVGAGI. Trimming cost V 7 bases and J 2 bases; bases outside gene matches: 8. This CDR3 has 15 residues. The CDR3 protein is CASNHRDSTYNEQFF. CDR3 DNA: TGTGCCAGCAACCACCGGGACAGCACCTACAATGAGCAGTTCTTC.

The genes are TRBV11-3 and TRBJ2-1; 11 bases agree with TRBD1. Losses at the gene ends were 0 bases for V and 3 bases for J; bases not matched to a gene: 4. The V gene's germline CDR1 is SGHNT and CDR2 YENEEA. The CDR3 runs 17 residues. The CDR3 sequence: CASSLESGTGGYNEQFF. CDR3 in DNA: TGTGCCAGCAGCTTAGAATCCGGGACAGGGGGCTACAATGAGCAGTTCTTC. Looking up the rest from reference TRBV11-3 and TRBJ2-1 gives the full variable domain: EAGVVQSPRYKIIEKKQPVAFWCNPISGHNTLYWYLQNLGQGPELLIRYENEEAVDDSQLPKDRFSAERLKGVDSTLKIQPAELGDSAVYLCASSLESGTGGYNEQFFGPGTRLTVL.

This rearrangement joins TRBV11-2 to TRBJ2-3; TRBD2 aligns across 9 bases. The CDR3 runs 16 residues. Germline CDR1 is SGHAT and CDR2 is FQNNGV. V lost 0 bases, J lost 4 bases, and 5 bases stayed unmatched. CDR3 DNA sequence: TGTGCCAGCAGCTTAGACGCTAGCGGGGTTGCAGATACGCAGTATTTT. Its protein product is CASSLDASGVADTQYF.

A single count supports this clone. The chain carries TRBV5-1 and TRBJ2-1, with 11 bases fitting TRBD2. Looked up from germline, CDR1 is SGHRS and CDR2 is YFSETQ. This CDR3 contains 16 residues. After removal of 0 bases from V and 6 bases from J, the junction contained 5 bases not matched to a gene. Here the CDR3 reads CASSLAGTSGGNEQFF. The CDR3 DNA reads as TGCGCCAGCAGCTTGGCCGGGACTAGCGGCGGCAATGAGCAGTTCTTC.

The chain joins TRBV5-1 to TRBJ1-2; possibly TRBD1 for D (6 bases). The V end lost 4 bases, the J end lost 5 bases, and 12 bases lay between the germline ends. CDR1 is SGHRS and CDR2 is YFSETQ in the germline V gene. This CDR3 region has 13 residues. The CDR3 nucleotides read TGCGCCAGCAGCCCCCGGGACAAATATGGCTACACCTTC. Translating it yields CASSPRDKYGYTF.

V and J are TRBV7-3 and TRBJ2-7, with a weak D call TRBD2 (5 bases). The CDR3 covers 12 residues. Germline V gives CDR1 SGHTA, CDR2 FQGTGA. V lost 8 bases and J lost 3, with 11 bases in between. The CDR3 DNA is TGTGCCAGCGGCACGGGGAACTACGAGCAGTACTTC. Translating gives CASGTGNYEQYF.